Below are 11 T cell receptor beta chains sequenced from a single sample in a study of OX40 agonist ivuxolimab in advanced cancers. The repertoire was sequenced with immunoSEQ multiplex PCR; TCRdb's copy has only in-frame clones and lacks some. Of 40,000 to 55,000 clones listed, roughly 82% are singletons. Sequenced material: CD4+ or CD8+ T cells sorted from blood, taken in a trial of the OX40 agonist ivuxolimab. The receptors were sampled from an adult with an advanced solid tumor such as melanoma, head and neck, liver or kidney cancer.

CDR3 nucleotides: TGTGCCTGGAGGCCATTTGGGGGGGGAATTAGCTCCTACAATGAGCAGTTCTTC. Encoded protein: CAWRPFGGGISSYNEQFF. This chain joins TRBV30 and TRBJ2-1, with 7 nucleotides matching TRBD2. The J segment lost 0 bases and the V segment lost 3 bases, leaving 14 bases of the junction unmatched. CDR3 length: 18 amino acids. Germline CDR1 GTSNPN, CDR2 SVGIG (reference sequence).

The rearrangement joins TRBV27 to TRBJ2-3; 8 bases match TRBD1. Looked up from germline, CDR1 is MNHEY and CDR2 is SMNVEV (reference sequence). V shed 6 bases, J shed 5 bases, and the junction held 13 bases outside the gene matches. This CDR3 contains 16 residues. CDR3 DNA sequence: TGTGCCAGCAGGCGGGCGGGACAGGCGGATATAGATACGCAGTATTTT. It translates to CASRRAGQADIDTQYF.

The rearrangement joins TRBV27 to TRBJ2-2; the D call may be TRBD1 or TRBD2 (6 bases each). With 5 bases removed from V and 5 bases from J, the gap between germline ends came to 15 bases. CDR1 and CDR2 from the germline V gene are MNHEY and SMNVEV (reference sequence). The CDR3 extends over 15 amino acids. The CDR3 coding sequence is TGTGCCAGCAGTCCCGGTACAGGGAGGACCGGGGAGCTGTTTTTT. Its protein is CASSPGTGRTGELFF.

V and J are TRBV6-1 and TRBJ1-1; no reliable D call. Germline V lookup: CDR1 MNHNS, CDR2 SASEGT. V lost 8 bases to trimming and J lost 0 bases, with 13 bases between them. The CDR3 covers 14 residues. CDR3 loop: CASGREIMNTEAFF. The CDR3 nucleotides are TGTGCCAGCGGGCGAGAGATTATGAACACTGAAGCTTTCTTT.

The chain recombines TRBV7-8 with TRBJ2-6, with 9 bases lining up with TRBD1. Losses at the gene ends were 3 bases for V and 1 base for J; bases not matched to a gene: 7. The germline V gene has CDR1 SGHVS and CDR2 FQNEAQ. This CDR3 has 18 amino acids. CDR3 residues: CASSFSDRGVSGANVLTF. The CDR3 bases are TGTGCCAGCAGCTTTTCAGACAGGGGGGTTTCTGGGGCCAACGTCCTGACTTTC.

The chain uses TRBV6-5 and TRBJ1-2, with a possible D match to TRBD1 (5 bases). V was cut by 2 bases and J by 3 bases, with 10 bases left in between. The CDR3 extends over 14 amino acids. Looked up from germline, CDR1 is MNHEY and CDR2 is SVGAGI. The CDR3 nucleotides are TGTGCCAGCAGTTACCTACGGACACACTATGGCTACACCTTC. This encodes CASSYLRTHYGYTF.

This chain links TRBV11-3 with TRBJ2-3; 9 positions match TRBD2. The CDR3 runs 14 residues. Germline V gene data show CDR1 as SGHNT and CDR2 as YENEEA. J gave up 4 bases and V 5 bases, and 4 bases lay outside the gene matches. The CDR3 spells CASSLAGRADTQYF. The CDR3 nucleotides read TGTGCCAGCAGCCTAGCGGGGCGGGCAGATACGCAGTATTTT.

CDR3 coding DNA: TGTGCCTGGAGCGGACGGGGTAACACCATATATTTT. Amino acid sequence: CAWSGRGNTIYF. The chain links TRBV30 to TRBJ1-3; D uncertain. The CDR3 spans 12 residues. CDR1 and CDR2 from the germline V gene are GTSNPN and SVGIG (reference sequence). With 3 bases removed from V and 7 bases from J, the gap between germline ends came to 10 bases.

This rearrangement joins TRBV4-2 to TRBJ1-1; 7 bases fit TRBD1. The CDR3 loop spans 15 amino acids. V shed 3 bases and J 1 base; nucleotides not matched to a gene: 5. Per the germline V gene, CDR1 is LGHNA and CDR2 is YNFKEQ. CDR3 DNA: TGTGCCAGCAGCCACCCCGGGACAGAGAACACTGAAGCTTTCTTT. Protein product: CASSHPGTENTEAFF.

This chain links TRBV9 with TRBJ2-2; TRBD2 aligns across 14 bases. This CDR3 has 19 amino acids. V lost 1 base, J lost 4 bases, and 9 bases stayed unmatched. CDR1 is SGDLS, CDR2 YYNGEE, per germline. CDR3 DNA: TGTGCCAGCAGCGTAAGGGACAGGGGACTAGCGGGAGTCACCGGGGAGCTGTTTTTT. Translating gives CASSVRDRGLAGVTGELFF. Combining the CDR3 with reference TRBV9 and TRBJ2-2 gives the whole variable domain DSGVTQTPKHLITATGQRVTLRCSPRSGDLSVYWYQQSLDQGLQFLIQYYNGEERAKGNILERFSAQQFPDLHSELNLSSLELGDSALYFCASSVRDRGLAGVTGELFFGEGSRLTVL.

This chain joins TRBV2 and TRBJ2-5; 7 bases match TRBD1. After removal of 8 bases from V and 5 bases from J, the junction contained 11 bases not matched to a gene. CDR3 length: 14 residues. Germline assignment: CDR1 SNHLY and CDR2 FYNNEI. The CDR3 sequence is CASGMTGSKETQYF. For the CDR3, the DNA is TGTGCCAGCGGCATGACAGGGTCAAAGGAGACCCAGTACTTC.